This TCR beta chain was documented in a study of OX40 agonist ivuxolimab in advanced cancers. Concerning the study at large: Ivuxolimab, which targeted the costimulatory receptor OX40 (CD134), was an agonistic, fully human IgG2 monoclonal antibody. Intravenous ivuxolimab was administered to patients every 2 weeks at six dose levels: 0.01, 0.1, 0.3, 1.5, 3 and 10 mg/kg. Of the 50 to 55 dose-escalation patients, hepatocellular carcinoma was present in 19, melanoma in approximately 15, renal cell carcinoma in 9 and head and neck cancer in 9. The dose-escalation cohort was 82.7% male with a mean age of around 64 years, ranging from roughly 20 to 80. Prior anti-PD-1, anti-PD-L1 or anti-CTLA-4 therapy was permitted, and checkpoint inhibitors had been received by under 50% of dose-escalation patients. Partial responses occurred in three dose-escalation patients, of whom one had hepatocellular carcinoma and two had cutaneous melanoma. The purpose of peripheral TCRbeta sequencing was to test whether ivuxolimab changed TCR sequence diversity and led to clonal T-cell expansion. The paper covers the monotherapy dose-escalation part of the phase I ivuxolimab trial, which included N ≈ 50 patients.

General study outcomes and caveats: Partial responders in the 0.1-3.0 mg/kg groups had among the lowest normalized peripheral clonal expansion, especially among CD8+ T cells. Which antigens the clonally expanded peripheral T cells were specific for was not determined. After ivuxolimab, more expanded clones were found on average in CD8+ T cells than in CD4+ T cells. At doses of 0.1 to 3.0 mg/kg, clonal expansion of both CD4+ and CD8+ blood T cells was observed from baseline to week 6. Low levels of normalized T-cell clonal expansion were also seen in some patients who did not respond.

The CDR3 covers 15 residues, taking in both the cysteine and the phenylalanine. Just CDR3 DNA is preserved here, 45 bases in frame from base 1. The CDR1 and CDR2 encoded by the germline V gene are SGHDT and YYEEEE. The V and J ends are trimmed by 4 bases and 3 bases, leaving 14 bases between them. For sequencing of the TCRbeta CDR3 region, genomic DNA was extracted from the sorted cells. The immunoSEQ Assay was used to sequence the TCRbeta CDR3 regions. Imported from immuneACCESS, the table was reduced by TCRdb to in-frame sequences with V and J called. These copies leave out some clones; in studies compared against another copy, an unresolved V gene accounts for under half, and the cause of the remainder is not known. The sample profile shows about 49,000 clones; just under 95% of them were found once. The leading ten clones occupy 9.5% to 11% of the sample. Patients with a history of autoimmune disease or receiving systemic immunosuppression were excluded from the trial. Peripheral blood for TCR sequencing was collected from all dose cohorts at baseline, on cycle 4 day 1, and on cycle 7 day 1. The samples were drawn from a first-in-human, open-label, multicenter phase I dose-escalation trial of ivuxolimab. The trial enrolled adults with locally advanced or metastatic head and neck squamous cell, hepatocellular, melanoma or renal cell carcinoma. CD4+ and CD8+ T cells were sorted separately from peripheral blood before TCR sequencing.

Regarding this clone: What antigen it recognizes has not been identified. Base qualities are missing; no much larger clone stands one base away.

This chain is built from TRBV5-6 and TRBJ1-5, with the D segment identity uncertain. The source was CD4+ or CD8+ T cells sorted from blood, collected in a trial of the OX40 agonist ivuxolimab. The clonotype originates from an adult with an advanced solid tumor such as melanoma, head and neck, liver or kidney cancer. The DNA reads TGTGCCAGCAGCCCGGGGAAGGGTTACAATCAGCCCCAGCATTTT. The resulting protein is CASSPGKGYNQPQHF.